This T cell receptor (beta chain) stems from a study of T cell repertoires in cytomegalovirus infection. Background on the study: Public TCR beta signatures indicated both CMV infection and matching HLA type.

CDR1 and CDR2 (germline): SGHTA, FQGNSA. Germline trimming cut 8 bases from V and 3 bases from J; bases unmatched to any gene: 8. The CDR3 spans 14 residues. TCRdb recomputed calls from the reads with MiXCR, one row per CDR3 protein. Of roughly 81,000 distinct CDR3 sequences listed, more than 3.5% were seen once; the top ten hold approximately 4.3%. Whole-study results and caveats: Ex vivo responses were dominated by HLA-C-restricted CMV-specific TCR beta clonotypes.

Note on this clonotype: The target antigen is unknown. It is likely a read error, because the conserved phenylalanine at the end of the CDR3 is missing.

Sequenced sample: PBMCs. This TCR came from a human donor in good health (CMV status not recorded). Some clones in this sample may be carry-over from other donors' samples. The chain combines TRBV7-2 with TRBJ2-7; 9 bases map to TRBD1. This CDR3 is CASASGQGFYEQYL. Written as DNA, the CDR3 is TGTGCCAGCGCTTCGGGACAGGGTTTCTACGAGCAGTACTTA.